This TCR beta chain was sequenced for a study of blood T cell repertoires in COVID-19. At the level of the study: The analysed material was cDNA or gDNA that came from T cells, B-cell-depleted T cells, or PBMCs.

This CDR3 region has 13 residues. Looked up from germline, CDR1 is LGHDT and CDR2 is YNNKEL (reference sequence). Trimming pared 3 bases from V and 1 base from J, leaving 6 bases between. Study members were between 18 and 89 years old and lived in 25 or so US regions. Cohorts were based on clinical histories the participants reported. Per the original methods: Amplification from reference gene primers served as the basis for estimated nucleated cell counts. Only in-frame clones appear in the TCRdb table, and some are missing; sequencing was by immunoSEQ multiplex PCR. The V and J calls and the clone size are those of that table, but D and trimming were determined from the DNA. The data show around 250,000 clones, 70% to 90% seen once.

V usage is TRBV3-1 (or the pseudogene TRBV3-2) and J usage is TRBJ1-1; possible D gene TRBD1, 5 bases. Sequenced input: PBMCs or T cells enriched from blood (not recorded which). This receptor was taken from a woman aged 50 to 65 with acute COVID-19. The CDR3 reads CASSHGGNTEAFF. The CDR3 coding sequence is TGTGCCAGCAGCCACGGGGGGAACACTGAAGCTTTCTTT.